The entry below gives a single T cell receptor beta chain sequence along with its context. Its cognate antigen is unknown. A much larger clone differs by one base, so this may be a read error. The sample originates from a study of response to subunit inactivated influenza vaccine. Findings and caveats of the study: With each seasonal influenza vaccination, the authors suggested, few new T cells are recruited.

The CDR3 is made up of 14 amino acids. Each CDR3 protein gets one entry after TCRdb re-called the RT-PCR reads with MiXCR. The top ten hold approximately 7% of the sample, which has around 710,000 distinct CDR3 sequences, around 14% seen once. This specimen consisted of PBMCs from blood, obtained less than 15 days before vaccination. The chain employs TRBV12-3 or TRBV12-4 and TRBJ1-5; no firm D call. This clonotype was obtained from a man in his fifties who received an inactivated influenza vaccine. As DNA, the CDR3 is TGTGCCAGCAGTTTAGGTACTAGCACTCAGCCCCAGCATTTT. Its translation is CASSLGTSTQPQHF.